The T cell receptor (beta chain) described here comes from a study of shared clonotypes between healthy human individuals. Overall study context: Donors had three CD4 naive, three CD4 memory, two CD8 naive and one CD8 memory plate apiece.

Concerning this clone: Its specificity is not known.

Broader study findings: Investigators expected sequencing depth to affect clonotype sharing among donors.

Among the donors, all were Caucasian adults who lived in Nashville, Tennessee. Investigators divided CD4+ cells into CD45RA+ naive and CD45RA-negative memory subsets. Libraries were prepared by immunoSEQ multiplex PCR; TCRdb keeps only in-frame clonotypes and omits some of them. This table has about 1.5 million clones, about 98% appearing once. V gave up 8 bases and J gave up 2 bases, with 11 bases separating them. Germline CDR1 and CDR2: ENHRY and SYGVKD. The CDR3 totals 13 residues. Sequencing input: naive CD4+ T cells sorted from blood. The subset is: CD45RA+ positively selected. The chain uses TRBV10-3 and TRBJ2-3; D may be TRBD2 (5 bases). This sequence was found in a man aged 25 to 45 in good health. The CDR3: CAISPEDTDTQYF. The CDR3 DNA is TGTGCCATCTCCCCGGAGGACACAGATACGCAGTATTTT.